This TCR beta chain was retrieved from a study of blood T cell repertoires in COVID-19. As for the study in general: Sites across the United States, Italy and Spain contributed samples from acute and convalescent COVID-19. PBMCs, B-cell-depleted T cells, or T cells provided the cDNA or gDNA that made up the material.

As processed by the authors: Reference gene primer amplification yielded estimated nucleated cell counts. Sequencing was performed with immunoSEQ multiplex PCR; in TCRdb, only in-frame clones are kept and a portion is missing. V and J calls and clone size are as listed in that table; D and trimming were resolved from the DNA. The data contain about 260,000 clones, around nine tenths of them seen just once; the ten biggest clones take up roughly 10%. This CDR3 spans 14 amino acids. In germline, CDR1 is KGHSH, CDR2 LQKENI. V was pared by 3 bases and J by 3 bases, with 11 bases between. Seattle enrolled patients during active infection and tracked them longitudinally.

The gene calls are TRBV18 and TRBJ1-1; D is uncertain. Sequenced sample: peripheral blood. The sequence was collected from a woman in her 70s with COVID-19, enrolled during active disease. In DNA form, the CDR3 reads TGTGCCAGCTCACCGTTTAGGCAGGACACTGAAGCTTTCTTT. Encoded protein: CASSPFRQDTEAFF.